Below, 3 T cell receptor beta chains from the same sample are listed, as sequenced in a study of T cell responses to AZD1222 COVID-19 vaccine. Libraries were prepared by immunoSEQ multiplex PCR; TCRdb keeps only in-frame clonotypes and omits some of them. The table has about 180,000 clones, more than 80% seen once; the top ten hold 2.6%. The sequences come from peripheral blood, collected on day 0 of AZD1222 vaccination. All receptors come from an adult in good health.

The J gene is TRBJ2-1, the V gene TRBV20-1, with 9 positions matching TRBD2. Germline V CDR1 and CDR2: DFQATT, SNEGSKA (reference sequence). The J segment lost 10 bases and the V segment lost 3 bases, leaving 4 bases of the junction unmatched. This CDR3 contains 12 residues. The CDR3 DNA reads TGCAGTGCTAGTTCGGGACTAGCAGAGCAGTTCTTC. Amino acids: CSASSGLAEQFF.

The chain carries TRBV27 and TRBJ2-1; 7 bases are a match to TRBD2. Germline CDR1 is MNHEY and CDR2 is SMNVEV (reference sequence). The CDR3 spans 17 residues. V was clipped by 5 bases and J by 2 bases; unmatched bases: 12. For the CDR3, the DNA is TGTGCCAGCAGTGGTTACGGGGCGGGAGACACCTACAATGAGCAGTTCTTC. It specifies CASSGYGAGDTYNEQFF.

The chain's CDR3 is CASSSEIALEQFF. The CDR3 DNA reads as TGCGCCAGCAGCTCGGAGATAGCGCTAGAGCAGTTCTTC. V gene TRBV5-1 combines with J gene TRBJ2-1; tentatively, D is TRBD2 (5 bases). There are 13 residues in the CDR3. Germline-derived CDR1 and CDR2 are SGHRS and YFSETQ. V dropped 3 bases and J dropped 10 bases, with 14 bases sitting between them. The whole variable domain, remainder taken from reference TRBV5-1 and TRBJ2-1, is KAGVTQTPRYLIKTRGQQVTLSCSPISGHRSVSWYQQTPGQGLQFLFEYFSETQRNKGNFPGRFSGRQFSNSRSEMNVSTLELGDSALYLCASSSEIALEQFFGPGTRLTVL.